One and the same sample provided the 6 T cell receptor beta chains below, sequenced in a study of shared clonotypes between healthy human individuals. TCRdb keeps only in-frame clones here, not all; method: immunoSEQ multiplex PCR. The sample contains around 2,000,000 clones, over 85% of which appear only once. Naive-designated CD8 cells lacked CD45RO, were positively enriched for CCR7, and omitted terminally differentiated effector memory CD45RA+ cells. The sequenced sample consisted of naive CD8+ T cells sorted from blood. The receptors here all came from a man in his late teens or twenties in good health.

Only a few counts were recorded for this clone. The chain combines TRBV6-1 with TRBJ1-1, with D perhaps TRBD1 (6 bases). The V and J ends lost 4 bases and 4 bases respectively, with 16 bases between them. CDR1 and CDR2 (germline): MNHNS, SASEGT. This CDR3 comprises 15 residues. The CDR3: CASSALNRAGTEAFF. The CDR3 DNA follows: TGTGCCAGCAGTGCTTTAAACAGGGCGGGCACTGAAGCTTTCTTT.

The V call is TRBV6-5, the J call TRBJ1-2; no clear D. Germline assignment: CDR1 MNHEY and CDR2 SVGAGI. This CDR3 region has 13 residues. V was clipped by 2 bases and J by 6 bases, with 10 bases between them. The CDR3 loop is CASSYNGQDGYTF. The CDR3 bases are TGTGCCAGCAGTTACAATGGGCAGGATGGCTACACCTTC.

On this clone itself: The sample contains more than one DNA sequence encoding this CDR3. The chain joins TRBV25-1 to TRBJ1-6; tentatively, D is TRBD1 (5 bases). The CDR3 covers 14 residues. Germline loops: CDR1 MGHDK, CDR2 SYGVNS. Trimming took 2 bases from V and 7 from J, leaving 9 bases between them. The CDR3 nucleotides read TGTGCCAGCAGTGAAGGTGGGGGAAATTCACCCCTCCACTTT. Translating gives CASSEGGGNSPLHF.

This clone was recorded only once. The chain carries TRBV5-6 and TRBJ2-1; no reliable D call. The CDR3 is 13 residues long. Trimming took 6 bases from V and 8 from J, leaving 15 bases between them. The germline V gene encodes CDR1 SGHDT and CDR2 YYEEEE. CDR3 coding DNA: TGTGCCAGCAACCTTTACTCCTCGGATGAGCAGTTCTTC. Translating it yields CASNLYSSDEQFF. The variable domain in full, completed from reference TRBV5-6 and TRBJ2-1, reads DAGVTQSPTHLIKTRGQQVTLRCSPKSGHDTVSWYQQALGQGPQFIFQYYEEEERQRGNFPDRFSGHQFPNYSSELNVNALLLGDSALYLCASNLYSSDEQFFGPGTRLTVL.

As to this clone: Within the sample, other DNA sequences also encode this same CDR3. The J gene is TRBJ2-7, the V gene TRBV9; 10 bases match TRBD2. Germline V gene data show CDR1 as SGDLS and CDR2 as YYNGEE. The V segment lost 3 bases and the J segment 1 base; nucleotides outside the gene matches: 1. The CDR3 covers 14 residues. In nucleotides, the CDR3 is TGTGCCAGCAGCGGGACTAGCGGTTCCTACGAGCAGTACTTC. Protein product: CASSGTSGSYEQYF.

The V call is TRBV7-2, the J call TRBJ2-7; 10 nucleotides match TRBD1. The germline gives CDR1 SGHTA, CDR2 FQGNSA. The CDR3 is made up of 16 amino acids. The V and J ends lost 6 bases and 0 bases, in that order; junction bases with no gene match: 8. The CDR3 DNA reads TGTGCCAGCAGTCCAGCCGGGACAGGGGCCTCCTACGAGCAGTACTTC. Protein sequence: CASSPAGTGASYEQYF.